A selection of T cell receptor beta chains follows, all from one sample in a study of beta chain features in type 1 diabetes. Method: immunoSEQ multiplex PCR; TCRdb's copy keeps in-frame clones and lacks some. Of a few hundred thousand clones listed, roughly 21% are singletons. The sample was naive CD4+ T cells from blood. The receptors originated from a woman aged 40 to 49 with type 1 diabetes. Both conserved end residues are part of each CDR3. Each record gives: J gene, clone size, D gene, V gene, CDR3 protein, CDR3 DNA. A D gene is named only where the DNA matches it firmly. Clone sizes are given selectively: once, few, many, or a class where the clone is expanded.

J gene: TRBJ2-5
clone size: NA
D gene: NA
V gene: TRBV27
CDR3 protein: CASRGQSAQETQYF
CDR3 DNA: TGTGCCAGCAGGGGGCAATCTGCCCAAGAGACCCAGTACTTC

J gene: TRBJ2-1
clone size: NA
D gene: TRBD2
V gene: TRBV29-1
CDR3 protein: CSARGLADNEQFF
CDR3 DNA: TGCAGCGCCAGAGGACTAGCGGATAATGAGCAGTTCTTC

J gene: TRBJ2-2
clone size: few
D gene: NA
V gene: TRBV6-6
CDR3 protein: CASSFTGTFPGELFF
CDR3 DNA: TGTGCCAGCAGTTTTACCGGGACATTCCCCGGGGAGCTGTTTTTT

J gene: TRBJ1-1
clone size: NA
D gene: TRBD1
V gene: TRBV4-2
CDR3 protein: CASSQDPHRGNTEAFF
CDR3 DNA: TGTGCCAGCAGCCAAGATCCCCACAGGGGGAACACTGAAGCTTTCTTT

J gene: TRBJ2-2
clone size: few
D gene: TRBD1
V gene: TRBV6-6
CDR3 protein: CASSYSTQGVTGELFF
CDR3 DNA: TGTGCCAGCAGTTACTCGACCCAGGGGGTCACCGGGGAGCTGTTTTTT

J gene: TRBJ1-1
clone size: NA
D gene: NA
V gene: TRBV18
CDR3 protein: CASSPGGFFDTEAFF
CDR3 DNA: TGTGCCAGCTCACCGGGAGGGTTTTTTGACACTGAAGCTTTCTTT

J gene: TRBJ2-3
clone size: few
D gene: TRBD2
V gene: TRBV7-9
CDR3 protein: CASSPGLAGVGDTQYF
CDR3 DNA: TGTGCCAGCAGCCCGGGACTAGCGGGAGTGGGAGATACGCAGTATTTT

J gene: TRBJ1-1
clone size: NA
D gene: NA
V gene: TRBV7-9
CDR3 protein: CASSSGGSSFEAFF
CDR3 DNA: TGTGCCAGCAGCTCGGGAGGCAGCTCCTTCGAAGCTTTCTTT

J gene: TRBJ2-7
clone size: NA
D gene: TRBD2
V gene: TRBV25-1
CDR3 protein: CASSDGLADEQYF
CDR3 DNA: TGTGCCAGCAGTGATGGACTAGCCGACGAGCAGTACTTC

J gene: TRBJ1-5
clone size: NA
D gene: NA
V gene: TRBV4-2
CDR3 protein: CASSQDAGGNQPQHF
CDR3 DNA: TGTGCCAGCAGCCAAGATGCGGGGGGCAATCAGCCCCAGCATTTT

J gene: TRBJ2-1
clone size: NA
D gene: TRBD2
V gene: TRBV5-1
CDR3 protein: CASQQIAGTNNEQFF
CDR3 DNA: TGCGCCAGCCAGCAGATAGCGGGGACTAACAATGAGCAGTTCTTC

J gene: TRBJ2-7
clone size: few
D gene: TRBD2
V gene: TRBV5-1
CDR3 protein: CASSLVSGGYEQYF
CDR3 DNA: TGCGCCAGCAGCTTGGTCTCGGGAGGCTACGAGCAGTACTTC

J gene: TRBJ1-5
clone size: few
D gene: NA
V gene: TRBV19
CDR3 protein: CASTRPGVDSNQPQHF
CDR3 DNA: TGTGCCAGCACCCGTCCGGGGGTCGATTCCAATCAGCCCCAGCATTTT

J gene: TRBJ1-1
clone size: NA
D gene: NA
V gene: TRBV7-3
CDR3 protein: CASSYSLNTEAFF
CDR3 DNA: TGTGCCAGCAGCTATAGCTTGAACACTGAAGCTTTCTTT

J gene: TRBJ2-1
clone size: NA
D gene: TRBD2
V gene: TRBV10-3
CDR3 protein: CAITGLAGGIGEQFF
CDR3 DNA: TGTGCCATCACTGGACTAGCGGGAGGCATTGGAGAGCAGTTCTTC

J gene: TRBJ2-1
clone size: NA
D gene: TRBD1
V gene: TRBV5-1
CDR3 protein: CASSLGQGARNEQFF
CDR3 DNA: TGCGCCAGCAGCTTGGGACAGGGGGCGCGAAATGAGCAGTTCTTC

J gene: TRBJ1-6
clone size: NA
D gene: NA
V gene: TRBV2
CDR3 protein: CASSEQGSLSFYNSPLHF
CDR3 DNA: TGTGCCAGCAGTGAACAGGGATCCCTCTCCTTCTATAATTCACCCCTCCACTTT

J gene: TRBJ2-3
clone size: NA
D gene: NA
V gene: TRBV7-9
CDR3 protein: CASSLRTDPTDTQYF
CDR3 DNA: TGTGCCAGCAGCTTAAGGACAGACCCCACAGATACGCAGTATTTT

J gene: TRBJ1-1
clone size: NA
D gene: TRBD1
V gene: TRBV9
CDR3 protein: CASSARGQDTEAFF
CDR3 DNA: TGTGCCAGCAGCGCCAGGGGGCAGGACACTGAAGCTTTCTTT

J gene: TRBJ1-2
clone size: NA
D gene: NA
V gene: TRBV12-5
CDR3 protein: CASGPGFATDGYTF
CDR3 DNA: TGTGCTAGTGGCCCGGGGTTTGCGACGGATGGCTACACCTTC

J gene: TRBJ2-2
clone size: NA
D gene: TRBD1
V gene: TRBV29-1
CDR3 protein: CSGLGDRGTGELFF
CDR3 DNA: TGCAGCGGACTCGGGGACAGGGGCACCGGGGAGCTGTTTTTT

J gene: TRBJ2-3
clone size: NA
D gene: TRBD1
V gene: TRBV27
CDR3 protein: CASSAGTEFTDTQYF
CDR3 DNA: TGTGCCAGCAGTGCCGGGACAGAATTCACAGATACGCAGTATTTT

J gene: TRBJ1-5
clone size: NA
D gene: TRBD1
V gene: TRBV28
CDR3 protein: CASRLTGIQPQHF
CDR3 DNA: TGTGCCAGCAGGTTGACAGGGATTCAGCCCCAGCATTTT

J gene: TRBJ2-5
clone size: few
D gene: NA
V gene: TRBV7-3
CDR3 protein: CASSLNQGPETQYF
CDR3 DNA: TGTGCCAGCAGCTTAAACCAGGGGCCAGAGACCCAGTACTTC

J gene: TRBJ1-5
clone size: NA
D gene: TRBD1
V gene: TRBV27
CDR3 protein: CASSSWTGASNQPQHF
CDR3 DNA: TGTGCCAGCAGTTCGTGGACAGGGGCAAGCAATCAGCCCCAGCATTTT

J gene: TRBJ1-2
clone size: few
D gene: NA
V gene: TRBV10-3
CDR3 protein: CAISAQNYGYTF
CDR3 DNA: TGTGCCATCAGCGCACAGAACTATGGCTACACCTTC

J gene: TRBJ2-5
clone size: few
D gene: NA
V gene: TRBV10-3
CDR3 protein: CATAQRQSQETQYF
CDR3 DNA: TGTGCCACCGCCCAGCGGCAATCCCAAGAGACCCAGTACTTC

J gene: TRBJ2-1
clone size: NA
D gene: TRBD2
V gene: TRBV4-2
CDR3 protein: CASSRAGGSYNEQFF
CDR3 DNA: TGTGCCAGCAGCCGGGCGGGGGGCTCCTACAATGAGCAGTTCTTC

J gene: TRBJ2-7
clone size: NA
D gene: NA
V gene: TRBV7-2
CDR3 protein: CASSSSRGGSYEQYF
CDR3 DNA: TGTGCCAGCAGCTCCTCAAGGGGCGGCTCCTACGAGCAGTACTTC

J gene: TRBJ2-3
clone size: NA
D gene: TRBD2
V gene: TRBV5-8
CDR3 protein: CASSSLAGAGNTQYF
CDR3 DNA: TGTGCCAGCAGCTCCCTAGCGGGGGCTGGGAATACGCAGTATTTT

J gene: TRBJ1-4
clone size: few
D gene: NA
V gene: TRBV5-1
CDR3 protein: CASSLGGEEEKLFF
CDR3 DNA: TGCGCCAGCAGCTTGGGCGGGGAAGAGGAAAAACTGTTTTTT

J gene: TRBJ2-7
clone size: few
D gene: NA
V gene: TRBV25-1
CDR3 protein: CASSRSYEQYF
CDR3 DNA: TGTGCCAGCAGCCGCTCCTACGAGCAGTACTTC

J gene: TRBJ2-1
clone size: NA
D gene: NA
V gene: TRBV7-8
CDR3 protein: CASSLGHVPQGIF
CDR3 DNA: TGTGCCAGCAGCTTAGGACATGTCCCCCAGGGAATCTTC

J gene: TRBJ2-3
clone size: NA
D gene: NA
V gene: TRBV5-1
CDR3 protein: CASSLQDTQYF
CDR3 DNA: TGCGCCAGCAGCTTGCAAGATACGCAGTATTTT

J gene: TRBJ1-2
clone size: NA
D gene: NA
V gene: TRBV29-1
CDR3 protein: CSVEGIGGTNYGYTF
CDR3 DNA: TGCAGCGTTGAGGGCATCGGGGGGACTAACTATGGCTACACCTTC

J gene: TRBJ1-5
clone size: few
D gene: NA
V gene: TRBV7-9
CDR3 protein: CASSSQGSNQPQHF
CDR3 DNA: TGTGCCAGCAGCTCCCAGGGTAGCAATCAGCCCCAGCATTTT

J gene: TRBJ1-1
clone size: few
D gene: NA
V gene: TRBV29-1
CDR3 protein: CSVWRRQDTEAFF
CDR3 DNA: TGCAGTGTATGGAGGAGGCAGGACACTGAAGCTTTCTTT

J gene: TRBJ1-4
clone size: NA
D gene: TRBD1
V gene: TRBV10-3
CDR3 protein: CAISDPRDSDYKLFF
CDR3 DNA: TGTGCCATCAGTGATCCCCGGGACAGCGACTATAAACTGTTTTTT

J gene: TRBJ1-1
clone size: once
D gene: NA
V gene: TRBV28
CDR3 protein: CASSPIDRNTEAFF
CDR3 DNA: TGTGCCAGCAGCCCCATCGACAGGAACACTGAAGCTTTCTTT

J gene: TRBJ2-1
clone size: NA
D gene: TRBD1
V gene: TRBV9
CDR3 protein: CASSVVGTAANNEQFF
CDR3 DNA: TGTGCCAGCAGCGTAGTAGGGACAGCCGCCAACAATGAGCAGTTCTTC

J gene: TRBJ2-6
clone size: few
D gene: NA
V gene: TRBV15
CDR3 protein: CATSSRGSGANVLTF
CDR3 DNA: TGTGCCACCAGCAGCCGAGGTTCTGGGGCCAACGTCCTGACTTTC

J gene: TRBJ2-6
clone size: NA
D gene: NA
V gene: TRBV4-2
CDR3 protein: CASSQGAVSSGANVLTF
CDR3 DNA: TGTGCCAGCAGCCAGGGAGCTGTTAGCTCTGGGGCCAACGTCCTGACTTTC

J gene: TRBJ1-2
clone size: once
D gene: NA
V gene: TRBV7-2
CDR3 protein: CASSLDQGARGYTF
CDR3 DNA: TGTGCCAGCAGCTTGGACCAAGGGGCTAGGGGCTACACCTTC

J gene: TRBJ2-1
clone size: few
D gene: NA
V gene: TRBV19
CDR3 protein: CASSRRDSYSYNEQFF
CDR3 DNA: TGTGCCAGTAGTAGACGGGACTCTTATTCCTACAATGAGCAGTTCTTC

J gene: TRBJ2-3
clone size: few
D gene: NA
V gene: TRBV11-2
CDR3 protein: CASSLVAFSTDTQYF
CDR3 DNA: TGTGCCAGCAGCTTAGTGGCATTTAGCACAGATACGCAGTATTTT

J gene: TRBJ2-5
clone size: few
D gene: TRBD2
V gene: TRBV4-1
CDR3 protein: CASSLRTSGQETQYF
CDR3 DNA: TGCGCCAGCAGCCTCCGGACTAGCGGCCAAGAGACCCAGTACTTC